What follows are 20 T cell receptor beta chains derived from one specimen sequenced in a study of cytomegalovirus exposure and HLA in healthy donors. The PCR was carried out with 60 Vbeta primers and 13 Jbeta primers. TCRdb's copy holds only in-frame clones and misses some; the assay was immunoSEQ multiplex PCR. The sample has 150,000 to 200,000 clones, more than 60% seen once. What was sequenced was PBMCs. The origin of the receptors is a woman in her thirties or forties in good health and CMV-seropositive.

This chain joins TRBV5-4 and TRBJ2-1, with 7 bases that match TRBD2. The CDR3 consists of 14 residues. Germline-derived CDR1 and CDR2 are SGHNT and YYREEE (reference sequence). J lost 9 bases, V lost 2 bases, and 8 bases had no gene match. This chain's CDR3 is CASSFYAGDREQFF. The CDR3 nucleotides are TGTGCCAGCAGCTTTTATGCGGGAGACCGTGAGCAGTTCTTC.

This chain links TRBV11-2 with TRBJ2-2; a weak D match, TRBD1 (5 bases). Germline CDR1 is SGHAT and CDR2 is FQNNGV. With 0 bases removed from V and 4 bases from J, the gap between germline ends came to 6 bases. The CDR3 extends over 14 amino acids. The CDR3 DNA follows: TGTGCCAGCAGCTTAGATAGGGGCACCGGGGAGCTGTTTTTT. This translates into CASSLDRGTGELFF. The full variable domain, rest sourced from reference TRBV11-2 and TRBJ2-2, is EAGVAQSPRYKIIEKRQSVAFWCNPISGHATLYWYQQILGQGPKLLIQFQNNGVVDDSQLPKDRFSAERLKGVDSTLKIQPAKLEDSAVYLCASSLDRGTGELFFGEGSRLTVL.

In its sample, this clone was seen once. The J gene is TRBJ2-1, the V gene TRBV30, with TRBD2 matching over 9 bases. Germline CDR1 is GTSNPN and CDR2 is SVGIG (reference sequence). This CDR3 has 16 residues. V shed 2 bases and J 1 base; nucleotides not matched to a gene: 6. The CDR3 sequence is CAWSRLAVRSYNEQFF. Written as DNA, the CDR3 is TGTGCCTGGAGTCGACTAGCGGTGCGATCCTACAATGAGCAGTTCTTC. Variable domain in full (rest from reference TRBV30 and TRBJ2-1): SQTIHQWPATLVQPVGSPLSLECTVEGTSNPNLYWYRQAAGRGLQLLFYSVGIGQISSEVPQNLSASRPQDRQFILSSKKLLLSDSGFYLCAWSRLAVRSYNEQFFGPGTRLTVL.

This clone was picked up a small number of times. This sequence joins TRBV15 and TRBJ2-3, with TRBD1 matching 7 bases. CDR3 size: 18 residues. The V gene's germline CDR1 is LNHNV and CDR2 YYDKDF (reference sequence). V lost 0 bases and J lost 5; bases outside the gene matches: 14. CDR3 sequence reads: CATSRDRGSRGLGDTQYF. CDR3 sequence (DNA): TGTGCCACCAGCAGAGATCGGGGTTCAAGGGGGCTGGGAGATACGCAGTATTTT.

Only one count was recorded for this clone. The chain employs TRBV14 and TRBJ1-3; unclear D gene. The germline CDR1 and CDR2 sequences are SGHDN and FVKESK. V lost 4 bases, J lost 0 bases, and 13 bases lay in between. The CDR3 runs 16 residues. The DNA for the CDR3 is TGTGCCAGCAGCCTCTCCCTCGGGGTCTCTGGAAACACCATATATTTT. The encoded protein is CASSLSLGVSGNTIYF.

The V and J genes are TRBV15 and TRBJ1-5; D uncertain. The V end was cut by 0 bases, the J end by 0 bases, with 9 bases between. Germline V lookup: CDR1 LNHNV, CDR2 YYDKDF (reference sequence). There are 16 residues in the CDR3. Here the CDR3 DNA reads TGTGCCACCAGCAGAGATTGGGAGTATAGCAATCAGCCCCAGCATTTT. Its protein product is CATSRDWEYSNQPQHF.

CDR3 region: CATSRESGDDNQPQHF. The CDR3, as DNA: TGTGCCACCAGCAGAGAATCCGGGGATGACAATCAGCCCCAGCATTTT. This rearrangement joins TRBV15 to TRBJ1-5, with D unclear. Trimming left V 0 bases short and J 3 bases short, with 12 bases between. The CDR3 has 16 residues. From germline, CDR1 is LNHNV and CDR2 YYDKDF (reference sequence).

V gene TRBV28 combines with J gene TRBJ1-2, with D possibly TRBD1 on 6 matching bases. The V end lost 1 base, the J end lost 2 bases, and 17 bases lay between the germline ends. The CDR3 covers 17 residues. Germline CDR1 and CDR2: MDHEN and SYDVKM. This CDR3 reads CASSLLGRSDRNYGYTF. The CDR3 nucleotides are TGTGCCAGCAGTTTATTGGGCAGGTCGGACAGAAACTATGGCTACACCTTC.

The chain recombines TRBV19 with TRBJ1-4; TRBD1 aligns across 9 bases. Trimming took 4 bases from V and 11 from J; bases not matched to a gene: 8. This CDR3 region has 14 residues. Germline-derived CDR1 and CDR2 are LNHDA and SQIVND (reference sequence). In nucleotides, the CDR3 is TGTGCCAGTAGTACTACGGACAGGGGAGGGAAACTGTTTTTT. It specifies CASSTTDRGGKLFF.

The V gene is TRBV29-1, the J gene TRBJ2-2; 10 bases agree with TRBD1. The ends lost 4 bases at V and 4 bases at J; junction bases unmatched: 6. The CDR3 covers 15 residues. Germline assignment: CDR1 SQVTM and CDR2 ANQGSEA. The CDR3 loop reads CSVGDRGQPTGELFF. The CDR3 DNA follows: TGCAGCGTTGGGGACAGGGGACAGCCCACCGGGGAGCTGTTTTTT.

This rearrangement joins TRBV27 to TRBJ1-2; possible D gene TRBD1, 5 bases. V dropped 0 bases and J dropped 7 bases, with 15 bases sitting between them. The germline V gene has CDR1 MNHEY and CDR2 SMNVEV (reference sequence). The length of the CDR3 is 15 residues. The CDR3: CASSLSQNGGAGYTF. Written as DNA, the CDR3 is TGTGCCAGCAGTTTATCGCAGAACGGGGGTGCTGGCTACACCTTC.

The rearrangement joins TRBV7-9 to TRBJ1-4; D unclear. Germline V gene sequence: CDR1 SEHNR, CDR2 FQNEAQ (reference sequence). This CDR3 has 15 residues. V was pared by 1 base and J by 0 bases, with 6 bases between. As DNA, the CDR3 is TGTGCCAGCAGCTTAGACGGTGCAACTAATGAAAAACTGTTTTTT. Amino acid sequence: CASSLDGATNEKLFF.

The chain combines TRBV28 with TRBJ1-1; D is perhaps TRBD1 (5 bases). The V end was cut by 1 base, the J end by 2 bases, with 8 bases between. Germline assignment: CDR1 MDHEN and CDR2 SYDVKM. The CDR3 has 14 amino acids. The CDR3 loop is CASSLSTGNTEAFF. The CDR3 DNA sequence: TGTGCCAGCAGTTTATCAACAGGCAACACTGAAGCTTTCTTT.

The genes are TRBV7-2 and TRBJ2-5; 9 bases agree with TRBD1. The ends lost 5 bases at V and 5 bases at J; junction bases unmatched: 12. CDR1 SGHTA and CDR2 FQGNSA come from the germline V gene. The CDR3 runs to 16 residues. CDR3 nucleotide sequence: TGTGCCAGCAGCGCGGACGCCGGGACAGGGTGGGAGACCCAGTACTTC. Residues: CASSADAGTGWETQYF. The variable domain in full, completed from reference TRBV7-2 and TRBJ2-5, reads GAGVSQSPSNKVTEKGKDVELRCDPISGHTALYWYRQSLGQGLEFLIYFQGNSAPDKSGLPSDRFSAERTGGSVSTLTIQRTQQEDSAVYLCASSADAGTGWETQYFGPGTRLLVL.

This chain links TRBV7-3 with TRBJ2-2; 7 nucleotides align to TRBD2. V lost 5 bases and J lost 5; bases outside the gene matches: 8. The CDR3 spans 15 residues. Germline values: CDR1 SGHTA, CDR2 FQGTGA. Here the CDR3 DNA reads TGTGCCAGCAGCCTACTCGGGGGGATTACCGGGGAGCTGTTTTTT. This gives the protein CASSLLGGITGELFF.

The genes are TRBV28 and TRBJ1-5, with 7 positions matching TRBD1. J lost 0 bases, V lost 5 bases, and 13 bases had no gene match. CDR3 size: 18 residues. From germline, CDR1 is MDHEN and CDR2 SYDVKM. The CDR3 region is CASSREQGSGYSNQPQHF. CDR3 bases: TGTGCCAGCAGTCGCGAACAGGGGAGTGGGTATAGCAATCAGCCCCAGCATTTT.

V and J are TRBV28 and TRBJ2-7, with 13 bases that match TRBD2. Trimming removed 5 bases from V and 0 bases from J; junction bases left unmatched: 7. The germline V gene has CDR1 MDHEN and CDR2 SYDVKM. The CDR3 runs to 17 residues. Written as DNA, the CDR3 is TGTGCCAGCAGTCGACCGACTAGCGGGAGGACCTCCTACGAGCAGTACTTC. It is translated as CASSRPTSGRTSYEQYF.

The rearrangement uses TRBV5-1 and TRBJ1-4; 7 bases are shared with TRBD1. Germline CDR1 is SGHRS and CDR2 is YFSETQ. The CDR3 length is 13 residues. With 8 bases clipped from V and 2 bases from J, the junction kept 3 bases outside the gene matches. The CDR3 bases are TGCGCCAGTGCAGGGGGGACTAATGAAAAACTGTTTTTT. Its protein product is CASAGGTNEKLFF.

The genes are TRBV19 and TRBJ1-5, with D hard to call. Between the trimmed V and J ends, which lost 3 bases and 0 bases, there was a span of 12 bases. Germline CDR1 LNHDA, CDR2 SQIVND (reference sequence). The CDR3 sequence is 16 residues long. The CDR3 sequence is CASSMVLHYSNQPQHF. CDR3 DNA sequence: TGTGCCAGTAGTATGGTCTTACACTATAGCAATCAGCCCCAGCATTTT.

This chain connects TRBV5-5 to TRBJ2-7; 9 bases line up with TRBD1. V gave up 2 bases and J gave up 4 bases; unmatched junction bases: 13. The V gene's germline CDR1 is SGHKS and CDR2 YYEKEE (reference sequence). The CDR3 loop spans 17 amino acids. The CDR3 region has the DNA TGTGCCAGCAGCTTATACCCGGGACAGGGTTTATTTTACGAGCAGTACTTC. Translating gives CASSLYPGQGLFYEQYF. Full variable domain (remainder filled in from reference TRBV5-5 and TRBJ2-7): DAGVTQSPTHLIKTRGQQVTLRCSPISGHKSVSWYQQVLGQGPQFIFQYYEKEERGRGNFPDRFSARQFPNYSSELNVNALLLGDSALYLCASSLYPGQGLFYEQYFGPGTRLTVT.